The clone carrying this T cell receptor beta chain was counted a few times. Its antigen is as yet unknown. This entry is derived from a study of naive and memory T cell subsets. Study-level points and caveats: In CD4 and CD8 cells, diversity dropped from naive through EMRA. Each distinct alpha or beta sequence counts as one clonotype. A few larger clonotypes appeared in naive repertoires, especially CD8, possibly memory cells re-expressing CD45RA.

Per the germline V gene, CDR1 is LNHDA and CDR2 is SQIVND (reference sequence). This CDR3 comprises 13 residues. V was shortened by 3 bases and J by 6 bases, with 12 bases between the two germline ends. An equimolar mix of two oligonucleotides served as the beta constant-region primer for TRBC1 and TRBC2. Ligated cDNA was amplified by four rounds of PCR with nested alpha and beta constant-region primers and SP2. Ligation attached a single-stranded oligonucleotide with a 12-nucleotide UMI and the SP2 primer to the cDNA 3' end. Using its own MiXCR run on the UMI-ligation and nested PCR reads, TCRdb lists one record per CDR3 protein. This table holds fewer than 150,000 distinct CDR3 sequences, around 21% found once. CD8 T cells were positively selected from what remained after CD4 positive selection.

The sequence derives from a human donor in good health. Sequences were obtained from naive CD8+ T cells from blood. The rearrangement links TRBV19 to TRBJ2-7, with D possibly TRBD1 on 6 matching bases. CDR3 sequence: CASSMDLGGEQYF. Here the CDR3 DNA reads TGTGCCAGTAGTATGGATCTAGGGGGCGAGCAGTACTTC.